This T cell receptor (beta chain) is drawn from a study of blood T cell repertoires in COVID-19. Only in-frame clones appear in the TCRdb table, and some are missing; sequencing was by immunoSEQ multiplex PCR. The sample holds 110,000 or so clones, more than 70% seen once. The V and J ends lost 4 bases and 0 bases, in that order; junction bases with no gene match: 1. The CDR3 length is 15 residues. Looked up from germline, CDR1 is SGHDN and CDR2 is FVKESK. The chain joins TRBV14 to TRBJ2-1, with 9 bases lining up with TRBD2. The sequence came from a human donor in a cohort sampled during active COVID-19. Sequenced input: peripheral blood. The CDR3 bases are TGTGCCAGCAGCCTTAGCGGGAGCTCCTACAATGAGCAGTTCTTC. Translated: CASSLSGSSYNEQFF.